The clone carrying this T cell receptor (beta chain) was observed at least ten times. Its antigen is still unknown. Germline values: CDR1 SGHTA, CDR2 FQGTGA. Trimming took 4 bases from V and 4 from J, leaving 13 bases between them. The CDR3 covers 14 residues. The data derive from a study of blood T cells in healthy people across ages. Overall study findings and caveats: Observed TCR beta diversity showed a strong correlation with the percentage of naive T cells as measured by flow cytometry. Donor CMV infection status was unknown, possibly confounding age-related changes in expanded clonotypes.

Next came a second PCR, run for roughly 6 to 11 cycles, which used a sample-barcoded 5' primer along with a J-beta primer mix. CDR3-containing paired-end reads numbering at least 2.5 million came from each sample. A single record per CDR3 protein comes from TCRdb applying MiXCR to the 5' RACE reads. Found here are 710,000 or so distinct CDR3 sequences, roughly 32% of them singletons; the top ten hold roughly 14%. J is TRBJ2-5 and V is TRBV7-3; weak D call: TRBD2 (5 bases). The receptor comes from a woman of 80 years or more in good health. The sequenced sample consisted of blood. The CDR3 nucleotides read TGTGCCAGCAGCTCCTCGGGATTTGGAGAGACCCAGTACTTC. This codes for CASSSSGFGETQYF.